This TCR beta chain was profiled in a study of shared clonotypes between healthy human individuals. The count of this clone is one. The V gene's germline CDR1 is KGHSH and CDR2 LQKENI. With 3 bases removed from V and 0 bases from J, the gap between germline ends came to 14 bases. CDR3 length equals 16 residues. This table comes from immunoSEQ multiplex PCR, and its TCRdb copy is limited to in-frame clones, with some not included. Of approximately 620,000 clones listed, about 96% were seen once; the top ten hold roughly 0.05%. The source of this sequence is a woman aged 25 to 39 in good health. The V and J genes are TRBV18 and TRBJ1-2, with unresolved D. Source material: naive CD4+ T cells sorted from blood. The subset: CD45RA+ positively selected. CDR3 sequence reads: CASSPGVGSANYGYTF. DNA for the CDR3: TGTGCCAGCTCACCGGGAGTGGGCAGTGCTAACTATGGCTACACCTTC.